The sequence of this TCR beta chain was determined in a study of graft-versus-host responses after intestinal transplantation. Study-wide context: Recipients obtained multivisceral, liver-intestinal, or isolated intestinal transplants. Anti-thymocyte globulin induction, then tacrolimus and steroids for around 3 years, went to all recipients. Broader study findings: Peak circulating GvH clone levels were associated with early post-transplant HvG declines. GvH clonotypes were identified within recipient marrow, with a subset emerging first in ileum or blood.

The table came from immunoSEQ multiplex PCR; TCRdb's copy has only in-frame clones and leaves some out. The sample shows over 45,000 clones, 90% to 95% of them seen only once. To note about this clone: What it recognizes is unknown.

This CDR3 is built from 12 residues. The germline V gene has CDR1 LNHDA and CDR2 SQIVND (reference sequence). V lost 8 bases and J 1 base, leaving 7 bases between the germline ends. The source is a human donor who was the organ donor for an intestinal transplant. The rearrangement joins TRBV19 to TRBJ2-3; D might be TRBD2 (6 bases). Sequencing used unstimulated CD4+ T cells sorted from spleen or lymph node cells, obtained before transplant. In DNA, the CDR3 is TGTGCCAGTGGAGGGGGCACAGATACGCAGTATTTT. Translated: CASGGGTDTQYF. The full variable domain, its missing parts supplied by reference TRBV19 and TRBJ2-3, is DGGITQSPKYLFRKEGQNVTLSCEQNLNHDAMYWYRQDPGQGLRLIYYSQIVNDFQKGDIAEGYSVSREKKESFPLTVTSAQKNPTAFYLCASGGGTDTQYFGPGTRLTVL.